These T cell receptor beta chains were read from a single sample in a study of regulatory dendritic cells for organ transplantation. TCRdb keeps only in-frame clones here, not all; method: immunoSEQ multiplex PCR. Among tens of thousands of clones listed, 74% were seen once. Sequencing used memory CD4+ T cells from blood. These receptors came from a human donor in good health. The conserved cysteine and the conserved F or W are not part of the CDR3 here. A D gene is named only where the DNA matches it firmly.

D	V	J	CDR3
TRBD1	TRBV19	TRBJ1-1	ASKIRDRGLMDTEAF
-	TRBV7-2	TRBJ1-3	ASSLVGQNSGNTIY
-	TRBV5-8	TRBJ1-4	ASARGGEKLF
TRBD1	TRBV25-1	TRBJ2-5	ASSDPGQYQETQY
-	TRBV9	TRBJ1-1	ASSVGHLNTEAF
TRBD1	TRBV4-3	TRBJ1-1	ASSQDTGGEAF
TRBD2	TRBV5-1	TRBJ2-1	ASSGGDGGALDEQF
TRBD1	TRBV18	TRBJ1-4	ASSPFEGAVDEKLF
-	TRBV10-3	TRBJ1-2	AISLDRVYGYT
TRBD2	TRBV7-8	TRBJ2-3	ASSPRNPFGGATDTQY
-	TRBV19	TRBJ1-1	ASLTKREMNTEAF
TRBD2	TRBV5-6	TRBJ2-2	ASNLLAGVHRGAV
TRBD1	TRBV7-2	TRBJ1-5	ASSGTVDQPQH
-	TRBV29-1	TRBJ2-5	SVMEETQY
-	TRBV4-2	TRBJ2-3	ASSPRVRGSTDTQY
TRBD1	TRBV7-2	TRBJ1-5	ASSIRTGSGYTNQPQH
-	TRBV7-3	TRBJ2-2	ASSLMRASSAGELF
-	TRBV11-2	TRBJ2-1	ASSLEGTPYNEQF
TRBD2	TRBV5-8	TRBJ2-5	ASSLFYQRGGMETQY
-	TRBV18	TRBJ1-1	ASSQDRNTEAF